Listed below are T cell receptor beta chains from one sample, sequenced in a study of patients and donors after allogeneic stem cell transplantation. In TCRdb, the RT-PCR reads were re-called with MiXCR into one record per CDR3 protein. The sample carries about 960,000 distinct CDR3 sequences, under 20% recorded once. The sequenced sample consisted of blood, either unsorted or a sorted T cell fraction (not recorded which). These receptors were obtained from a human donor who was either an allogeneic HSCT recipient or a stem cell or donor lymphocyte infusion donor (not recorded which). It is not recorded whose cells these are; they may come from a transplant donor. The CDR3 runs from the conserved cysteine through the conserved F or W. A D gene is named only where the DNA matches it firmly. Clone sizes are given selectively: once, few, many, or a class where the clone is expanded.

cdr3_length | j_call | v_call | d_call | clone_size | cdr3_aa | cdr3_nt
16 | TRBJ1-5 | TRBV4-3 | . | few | CASSQERARGGQPQHF | TGCGCCAGCAGCCAAGAGAGAGCCAGGGGAGGTCAGCCCCAGCATTTT
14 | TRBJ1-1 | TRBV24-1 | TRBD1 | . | CATSPTGGDGEAFF | TGTGCCACCAGTCCCACAGGGGGCGATGGGGAAGCTTTCTTT
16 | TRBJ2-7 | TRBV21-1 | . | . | CASSKGLPLYSYEQYF | TGTGCCAGCAGCAAAGGGTTACCTTTATACTCCTACGAGCAGTACTTC
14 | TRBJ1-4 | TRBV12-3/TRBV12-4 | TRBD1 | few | CASSSGDRNEKLFF | TGTGCCAGCAGTTCAGGGGACAGGAATGAAAAACTGTTTTTT
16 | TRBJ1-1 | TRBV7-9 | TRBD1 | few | CASSHIVSRGDTEAFF | TGTGCCAGCAGCCATATAGTGTCCAGGGGGGACACTGAAGCTTTCTTT
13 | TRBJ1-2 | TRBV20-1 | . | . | CSALLQGNGGYTF | TGCAGTGCTCTTCTACAGGGCAATGGGGGCTACACCTTC
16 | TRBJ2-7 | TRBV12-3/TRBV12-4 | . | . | CASSFLAGWYPYEQYF | .
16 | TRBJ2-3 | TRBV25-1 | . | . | CASSARRTLATDTQYF | TGTGCCAGCAGCGCGCGGAGGACACTTGCCACAGATACGCAGTATTTT
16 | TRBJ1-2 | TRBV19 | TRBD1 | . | CASNGRTGKESDGYTF | TGTGCCAGTAACGGCCGGACAGGGAAGGAAAGCGATGGCTACACCTTC
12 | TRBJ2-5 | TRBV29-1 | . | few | CSVRDRGETQYF | TGCAGCGTCCGAGACCGGGGGGAGACCCAGTACTTC
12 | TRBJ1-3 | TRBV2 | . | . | CASTLQGNTIYF | TGTGCCAGCACTCTACAGGGAAACACCATATATTTT
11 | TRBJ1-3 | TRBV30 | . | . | CAWNSGNTIYF | TGTGCCTGGAACTCTGGAAACACCATATATTTT
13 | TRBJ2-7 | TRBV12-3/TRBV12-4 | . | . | CASSLRRQYEQYF | TGTGCCAGCAGTTTACGCAGACAATACGAGCAGTACTTC
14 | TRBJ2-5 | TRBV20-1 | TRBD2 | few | CSAFKLAGKETQYF | TGCAGTGCTTTTAAACTAGCGGGAAAAGAGACCCAGTACTTC
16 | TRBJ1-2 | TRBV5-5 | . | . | CASSLEGLGARDGYTF | TGTGCCAGCAGCTTGGAGGGGTTGGGGGCAAGGGATGGCTACACCTTC
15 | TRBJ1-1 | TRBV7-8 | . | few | CASSREGTVNTEAFF | TGTGCCAGCAGCCGGGAGGGCACAGTGAACACTGAAGCTTTCTTT
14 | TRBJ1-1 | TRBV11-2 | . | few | CATGRGTLNTEAFF | TGTGCCACCGGTAGGGGAACCCTGAACACTGAAGCTTTCTTT
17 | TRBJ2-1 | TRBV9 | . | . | CASSPHRTQTPYNEQFF | TGTGCCAGCAGCCCCCATCGGACTCAAACCCCCTACAATGAGCAGTTCTTC
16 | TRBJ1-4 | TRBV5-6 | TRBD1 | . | CASSLEDRRGREKLFF | TGTGCCAGCAGCTTGGAGGATCGCAGGGGGCGAGAAAAACTGTTTTTT
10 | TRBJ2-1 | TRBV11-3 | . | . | CASPYNEQFF | TGTGCCAGCCCCTACAATGAGCAGTTCTTC
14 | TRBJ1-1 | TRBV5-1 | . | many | CASSPDSMNTEAFF | TGCGCCAGCAGCCCGGACAGTATGAACACTGAAGCTTTCTTT
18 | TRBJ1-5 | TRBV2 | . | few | CASSETRGAGVANQPQHF | TGTGCCAGCAGTGAGACGAGGGGAGCAGGGGTGGCCAATCAGCCCCAGCATTTT
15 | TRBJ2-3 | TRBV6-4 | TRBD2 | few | CASSDGTREPDTQYF | TGTGCCAGCAGTGACGGGACTAGAGAGCCCGATACGCAGTATTTT
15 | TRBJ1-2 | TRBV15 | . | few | CATSTRRAEGYGYTF | TGTGCCACCAGCACCCGCCGAGCCGAAGGCTATGGCTACACCTTC
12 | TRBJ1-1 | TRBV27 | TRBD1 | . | CASWTGGVKAFF | TGTGCCAGCTGGACAGGGGGGGTTAAAGCTTTCTTT
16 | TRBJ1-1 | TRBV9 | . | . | CASSVAITGKDTEAFF | TGTGCCAGCAGCGTAGCTATAACGGGGAAGGACACTGAAGCTTTCTTT
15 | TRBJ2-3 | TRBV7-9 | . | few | CASSAFRGRTDTQYF | TGTGCCAGCAGCGCCTTTAGGGGTCGCACAGATACGCAGTATTTT
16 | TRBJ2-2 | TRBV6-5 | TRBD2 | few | CASSSLAGANTGELFF | TGTGCCAGCAGTTCACTAGCGGGAGCGAACACCGGGGAGCTGTTTTTT
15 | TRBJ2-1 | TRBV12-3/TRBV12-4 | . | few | CASSSWQGLDNEQFF | TGTGCCAGCAGTTCTTGGCAGGGGTTAGACAATGAGCAGTTCTTC
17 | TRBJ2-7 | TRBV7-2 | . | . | CASSLAGGTLLSYEQYF | TGTGCCAGCAGCTTAGCGGGGGGAACCTTGCTCTCCTACGAGCAGTACTTC
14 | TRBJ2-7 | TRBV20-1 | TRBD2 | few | CSARAGGFPYEQYF | TGCAGTGCTAGAGCGGGGGGGTTCCCCTACGAGCAGTACTTC
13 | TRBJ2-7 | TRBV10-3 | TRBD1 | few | CAISLDRGDEQYF | TGTGCCATCAGTTTAGACAGGGGCGACGAGCAGTACTTC
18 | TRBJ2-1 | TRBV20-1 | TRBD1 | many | CSASPRQTGTGSYNEQFF | TGCAGTGCTAGCCCCCGTCAGACCGGGACAGGCTCCTACAATGAGCAGTTCTTC
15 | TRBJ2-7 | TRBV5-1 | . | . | CASSLLGPSSYEQYF | TGCGCCAGCAGCCTTCTGGGACCGAGCTCCTACGAGCAGTACTTC
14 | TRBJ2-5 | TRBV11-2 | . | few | CASGPGAKREAQHF | TGTGCCAGCGGTCCGGGGGCTAAAAGAGAGGCCCAGCACTTC
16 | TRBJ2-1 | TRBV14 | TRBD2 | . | CASSPKRGLALSEQFF | TGTGCCAGCAGCCCTAAGCGGGGACTAGCTCTTTCCGAGCAGTTCTTC
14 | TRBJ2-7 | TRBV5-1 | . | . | CASSLGDSSREQYF | TGCGCCAGCAGCCTAGGGGACTCCTCCCGCGAGCAGTACTTC
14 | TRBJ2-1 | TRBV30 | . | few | CAWSPDLLGNEQFF | TGTGCCTGGAGTCCGGACCTTCTGGGCAATGAGCAGTTCTTC
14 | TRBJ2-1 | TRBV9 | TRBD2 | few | CASSKTGLGNEQFF | TGTGCCAGCAGCAAAACGGGACTAGGGAATGAGCAGTTCTTC
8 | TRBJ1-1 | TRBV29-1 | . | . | CSGDEAFF | TGCAGCGGTGATGAAGCTTTCTTT
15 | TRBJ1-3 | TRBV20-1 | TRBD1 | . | CSAPPTGLSGNTIYF | TGCAGTGCTCCCCCGACAGGGCTCTCTGGAAACACCATATATTTT
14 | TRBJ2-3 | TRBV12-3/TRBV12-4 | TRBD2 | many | CASRRSGGPHTQYF | TGTGCCAGCAGACGTAGCGGGGGGCCTCATACGCAGTATTTT
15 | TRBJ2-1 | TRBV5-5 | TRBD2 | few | CASSGWTSGSNEQFF | TGTGCCAGCAGCGGATGGACTAGCGGGAGCAATGAGCAGTTCTTC